This T cell receptor (beta chain) came from a study of STAT5B mutations in CD4+ large granular lymphocyte leukemia. Points from the study as a whole: Patient CD4-sorted repertoires stayed more clonal than healthy ones after leukemic-clone removal.

Under the authors' procedure: Lowest detectable productive clonotype frequency was 2.59 x 10-5. Profiled with immunoSEQ multiplex PCR; TCRdb holds only in-frame clones, not every one. V and J calls and clone size are those listed in that table; D and trimming were worked out from the DNA. The table lists about 34,000 clones, about nine tenths of them singletons. In its sample, this clone was seen once. Its antigen is currently unknown. Sequenced input: CD4+ T cells from blood buffy coats. The TCR was taken from a human donor in good health.

The CDR3: CASSYFRDNRNIQYF. The CDR3 DNA is TGTGCCAGCAGTTACTTCCGGGACAATCGGAACATTCAGTACTTC. The V gene is TRBV6-5, the J gene TRBJ2-4, with D possibly being TRBD1 (6 bases). The CDR3 runs to 15 residues. From germline, CDR1 is MNHEY and CDR2 SVGAGI. V gave up 1 base and J gave up 7 bases, with 14 bases separating them.